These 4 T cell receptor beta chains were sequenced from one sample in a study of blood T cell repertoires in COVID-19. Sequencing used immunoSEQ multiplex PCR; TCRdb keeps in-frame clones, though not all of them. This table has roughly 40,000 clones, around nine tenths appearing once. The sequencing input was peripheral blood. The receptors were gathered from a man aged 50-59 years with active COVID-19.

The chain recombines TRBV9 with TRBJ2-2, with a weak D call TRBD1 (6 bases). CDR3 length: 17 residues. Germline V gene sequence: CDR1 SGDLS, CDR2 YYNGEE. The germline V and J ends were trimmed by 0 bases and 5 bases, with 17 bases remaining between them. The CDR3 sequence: CASSVALAGESTGELFF. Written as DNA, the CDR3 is TGTGCCAGCAGCGTAGCTTTGGCAGGGGAGTCTACCGGGGAGCTGTTTTTT. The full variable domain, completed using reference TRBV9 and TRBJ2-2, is DSGVTQTPKHLITATGQRVTLRCSPRSGDLSVYWYQQSLDQGLQFLIQYYNGEERAKGNILERFSAQQFPDLHSELNLSSLELGDSALYFCASSVALAGESTGELFFGEGSRLTVL.

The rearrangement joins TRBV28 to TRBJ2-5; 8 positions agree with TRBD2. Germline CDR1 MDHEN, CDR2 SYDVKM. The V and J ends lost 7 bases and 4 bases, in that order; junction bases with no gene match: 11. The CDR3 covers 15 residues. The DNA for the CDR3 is TGTGCCAGCATACCGCCTCGGGAGGGGCCAGAGACCCAGTACTTC. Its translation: CASIPPREGPETQYF.

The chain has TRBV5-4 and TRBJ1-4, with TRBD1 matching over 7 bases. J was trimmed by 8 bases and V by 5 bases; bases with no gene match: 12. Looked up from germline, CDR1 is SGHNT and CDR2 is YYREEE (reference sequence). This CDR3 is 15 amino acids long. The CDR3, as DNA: TGTGCCAGCAGAGAAACCGGGACAGAAGGGGAAAAACTGTTTTTT. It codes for CASRETGTEGEKLFF.

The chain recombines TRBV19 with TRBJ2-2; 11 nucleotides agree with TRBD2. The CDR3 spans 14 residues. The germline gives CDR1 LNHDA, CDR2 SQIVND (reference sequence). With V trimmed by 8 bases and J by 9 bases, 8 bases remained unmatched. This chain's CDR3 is CASQGTSGIWELFF. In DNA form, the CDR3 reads TGTGCCAGTCAAGGGACTAGCGGTATCTGGGAGCTGTTTTTT.